The T cell receptor beta chain described here comes from a study of identical twins. Study-level points and caveats: Fewer insertions characterized abundant cord blood beta clonotypes, whereas memory repertoires showed none.

V was trimmed by 6 bases and J by 8 bases, leaving 26 bases between them. The CDR3 extends over 16 amino acids. The germline gives CDR1 DFQATT, CDR2 SNEGSKA (reference sequence). A note on this clonotype: Its specificity is unknown.

TCRdb recomputed calls from the 5' RACE reads with MiXCR, one row per CDR3 protein. In the table there are 280,000 or so distinct CDR3 sequences, roughly 8.6% of which are singletons. The same data also went into a second study, on yellow fever vaccine responses in identical twins.

Sequencing input: memory (CD45RO+) T cells sorted from blood. V and J are TRBV20-1 and TRBJ1-5, with D perhaps TRBD1 (5 bases). The sequence derives from a woman under 30 in good health. The CDR3 nucleotides are TGCAGTGCCAAAACACGACAGAATACAATTGGAAAGCCCCAGCATTTT. This encodes CSAKTRQNTIGKPQHF.